The 27 T cell receptor beta chains below were found in one sample sequenced in a study of cytomegalovirus exposure and HLA in healthy donors. The PCR contained 60 Vbeta and 13 Jbeta primers. This table comes from immunoSEQ multiplex PCR, and its TCRdb copy is limited to in-frame clones, with some not included. The table lists under 200,000 clones, roughly three quarters of them singletons. The sequencing input was PBMCs. Receptors were obtained from a male donor in good health and CMV-seropositive.

This clone is a singleton in its sample. The chain combines TRBV7-2 with TRBJ1-6; 7 nucleotides agree with TRBD1. The germline V gene has CDR1 SGHTA and CDR2 FQGNSA. V shed 5 bases, J shed 10 bases, and the junction held 11 bases outside the gene matches. The CDR3 totals 15 residues. The DNA of the CDR3 is TGTGCCAGCAGCAAACAGCCGGGACAGATCTCACCCCTCCACTTT. Its translation: CASSKQPGQISPLHF. Filled out from reference TRBV7-2 and TRBJ1-6, the complete variable domain reads GAGVSQSPSNKVTEKGKDVELRCDPISGHTALYWYRQSLGQGLEFLIYFQGNSAPDKSGLPSDRFSAERTGGSVSTLTIQRTQQEDSAVYLCASSKQPGQISPLHFGNGTRLTVT.

The V call is TRBV27, the J call TRBJ2-5; D is uncertain. The V gene's germline CDR1 is MNHEY and CDR2 SMNVEV (reference sequence). CDR3 length: 11 residues. V lost 8 bases, J lost 1 base, and 5 bases lay in between. CDR3 residues: CASQVQETQYF. The CDR3 nucleotides read TGTGCCAGCCAGGTCCAAGAGACCCAGTACTTC.

The rearrangement joins TRBV18 to TRBJ2-7; possibly TRBD1 for D (6 bases). V lost 6 bases to trimming and J lost 4 bases, with 13 bases between them. This CDR3 region has 13 residues. Germline V CDR1 and CDR2: KGHSH, LQKENI. Here the CDR3 reads CASSPAQGYEQYF. The CDR3 nucleotides are TGTGCCAGCTCTCCAGCACAGGGATACGAGCAGTACTTC.

The V gene is TRBV30, the J gene TRBJ1-1, with D possibly TRBD1 on 5 matching bases. V lost 5 bases, J lost 6 bases, and 16 bases lay in between. The CDR3 spans 13 residues. Germline assignment: CDR1 GTSNPN and CDR2 SVGIG (reference sequence). The CDR3 sequence: CAWCQGILAEAFF. In nucleotides, the CDR3 is TGTGCCTGGTGCCAGGGTATTCTGGCTGAAGCTTTCTTT. The whole variable domain, filled in from reference TRBV30 and TRBJ1-1, reads SQTIHQWPATLVQPVGSPLSLECTVEGTSNPNLYWYRQAAGRGLQLLFYSVGIGQISSEVPQNLSASRPQDRQFILSSKKLLLSDSGFYLCAWCQGILAEAFFGQGTRLTVV.

This clone showed up just once. The chain employs TRBV19 and TRBJ1-1, with a tentative D call TRBD1 (5 bases). The V gene lost 6 bases and the J gene lost 2 bases, with 22 bases spanning the gap. This CDR3 has 17 residues. Germline assignment: CDR1 LNHDA and CDR2 SQIVND (reference sequence). The CDR3 DNA reads TGTGCCAGTAGCGCGCTACTACACCCCGGGGGTAACACTGAAGCTTTCTTT. Its translation is CASSALLHPGGNTEAFF.

The J gene is TRBJ2-5, the V gene TRBV7-2, with 11 bases identical to TRBD2. Germline V gene data show CDR1 as SGHTA and CDR2 as FQGNSA. The trim removed 4 bases at V and 4 bases at J, leaving 5 bases unmatched. The CDR3 length is 15 residues. The CDR3 sequence is CASSSSGRLRETQYF. DNA for the CDR3: TGTGCCAGCAGCTCTAGCGGGAGGTTACGAGAGACCCAGTACTTC.

This chain links TRBV5-4 with TRBJ1-2, with D possibly TRBD1 on 6 matching bases. Germline V gives CDR1 SGHNT, CDR2 YYREEE (reference sequence). CDR3 length: 14 amino acids. With 0 bases removed from V and 8 bases from J, the gap between germline ends came to 14 bases. The CDR3 reads CASSLVGTLIGYTF. The DNA for the CDR3 is TGTGCCAGCAGCTTGGTCGGGACATTGATAGGCTACACCTTC.

The rearrangement uses TRBV5-4 and TRBJ2-5, with D perhaps TRBD2 (5 bases). Germline loops: CDR1 SGHNT, CDR2 YYREEE (reference sequence). This CDR3 has 11 amino acids. The V end lost 0 bases, the J end lost 9 bases, and 6 bases lay between the germline ends. The CDR3 DNA follows: TGTGCCAGCAGCTTGGAGGGAGCCCAGTACTTC. Amino acid sequence: CASSLEGAQYF.

The V gene is TRBV27, the J gene TRBJ2-5; 10 bases align to TRBD2. From germline, CDR1 is MNHEY and CDR2 SMNVEV (reference sequence). The trim removed 5 bases at V and 1 base at J, leaving 4 bases unmatched. The CDR3 is 15 amino acids. The CDR3 region is CASSTLAGVQETQYF. CDR3 bases: TGTGCCAGCAGTACTCTAGCGGGGGTCCAAGAGACCCAGTACTTC.

Concerning this clone: Sequence at one end of the junction differs from germline and may be a read error. V and J are TRBV9 and TRBJ2-1, with 11 nucleotides matching TRBD2. Germline CDR1 is SGDLS and CDR2 is YYNGEE. The CDR3 length is 14 residues. In nucleotides, the CDR3 is TGTACCAGCAGCTTTAGCGGGAGGGTAGATGAGCAGTTCTTC. This encodes CTSSFSGRVDEQFF. The entire variable domain, with the rest obtained from reference TRBV9 and TRBJ2-1, is as follows: DSGVTQTPKHLITATGQRVTLRCSPRSGDLSVYWYQQSLDQGLQFLIQYYNGEERAKGNILERFSAQQFPDLHSELNLSSLELGDSALYFCTSSFSGRVDEQFFGPGTRLTVL.

The V gene is TRBV5-1, the J gene TRBJ1-1; 7 bases fit TRBD1. The length of the CDR3 is 15 residues. CDR1 is SGHRS, CDR2 YFSETQ, per germline. The J segment lost 4 bases and the V segment lost 4 bases, leaving 10 bases of the junction unmatched. CDR3 sequence reads: CASSIYTGAGTEAFF. The CDR3 nucleotides are TGCGCCAGCAGCATCTATACAGGGGCCGGCACTGAAGCTTTCTTT.

V and J are TRBV4-3 and TRBJ2-1, with TRBD2 as a possible D gene (6 bases). Between the trimmed V and J ends, which lost 3 bases and 8 bases, there was a span of 11 bases. There are 13 residues in the CDR3. CDR1 is LGHNA and CDR2 is YSLEER in the germline V gene. The CDR3: CASSQRLVDEQFF. The CDR3 DNA follows: TGCGCCAGCAGCCAGCGACTAGTCGATGAGCAGTTCTTC.

CDR3 sequence (DNA): TGCGCCAGCAGCCCGTCGACAGCGACCAACTATGGCTACACCTTC. It codes for CASSPSTATNYGYTF. The genes are TRBV5-1 and TRBJ1-2, with a tentative D call TRBD1 (5 bases). V was cut by 4 bases and J by 2 bases, with 15 bases left in between. CDR3 size: 15 residues. Germline assignment: CDR1 SGHRS and CDR2 YFSETQ.

This clone was observed once. The genes are TRBV27 and TRBJ2-3, with 7 nucleotides matching TRBD1. The CDR3 runs 15 residues. Germline V gives CDR1 MNHEY, CDR2 SMNVEV (reference sequence). V was pared by 3 bases and J by 5 bases, with 8 bases of the junction left unmatched. The chain's CDR3 is CASSLTDRARDTQYF. In nucleotides, the CDR3 is TGTGCCAGCAGTTTGACCGACAGGGCGCGAGATACGCAGTATTTT.

V gene TRBV28 combines with J gene TRBJ2-3, with D possibly matching TRBD2 (6 bases). Germline-derived CDR1 and CDR2 are MDHEN and SYDVKM. The CDR3 extends over 15 amino acids. V lost 2 bases to trimming and J lost 0 bases, with 9 bases between them. The CDR3 loop is CASSLRGSSTDTQYF. The CDR3 coding sequence is TGTGCCAGCAGTTTACGGGGGTCTAGCACAGATACGCAGTATTTT.

The chain links TRBV5-8 to TRBJ1-4; D is undetermined. This CDR3 is 13 amino acids long. In germline, CDR1 is SGHTS, CDR2 YDEGEE. Between the trimmed V and J ends, which lost 4 bases and 2 bases, there was a span of 6 bases. CDR3 DNA sequence: TGTGCCAGCAGCGGCAGTACTAATGAAAAACTGTTTTTT. Amino acids: CASSGSTNEKLFF.

V and J are TRBV6-5 and TRBJ1-1; a weak D match, TRBD1 (5 bases). Germline-derived CDR1 and CDR2 are MNHEY and SVGAGI. V lost 0 bases and J 2 bases, leaving 10 bases between the germline ends. CDR3 length equals 15 residues. CDR3 DNA: TGTGCCAGCAGTTACTCCGGACACCCCAACACTGAAGCTTTCTTT. This sequence encodes CASSYSGHPNTEAFF.

The rearrangement links TRBV7-6 to TRBJ2-5; the D is unclear. V lost 0 bases and J 2 bases, leaving 10 bases between the germline ends. Germline CDR1 and CDR2: SGHVS and FNYEAQ. This CDR3 region has 15 residues. The CDR3 loop reads CASSLALVVQETQYF. The CDR3 DNA is TGTGCCAGCAGCTTAGCGTTAGTAGTTCAAGAGACCCAGTACTTC. Looking up the rest from reference TRBV7-6 and TRBJ2-5 gives the full variable domain: GAGVSQSPRYKVTKRGQDVALRCDPISGHVSLYWYRQALGQGPEFLTYFNYEAQQDKSGLPNDRFSAERPEGSISTLTIQRTEQRDSAMYRCASSLALVVQETQYFGPGTRLLVL.

The chain uses TRBV4-2 and TRBJ2-3; TRBD2 aligns across 9 bases. With V trimmed by 1 base and J by 6 bases, 5 bases remained unmatched. Per the germline V gene, CDR1 is LGHNA and CDR2 is YNFKEQ. The CDR3 contains 15 residues. The CDR3 sequence is CASSQAAGGHDTQYF. In DNA form, the CDR3 reads TGTGCCAGCAGCCAAGCTGCGGGGGGGCACGATACGCAGTATTTT.

The genes are TRBV10-1 and TRBJ1-6; D is possibly TRBD1 (6 bases). CDR1 is WNHNN and CDR2 is SYGVQD in the germline V gene (reference sequence). V was clipped by 6 bases and J by 0 bases, with 9 bases between them. The CDR3 has 15 residues. The DNA for the CDR3 is TGCGCCAGCAGGGACAGCAGCTCCTATAATTCACCCCTCCACTTT. It specifies CASRDSSSYNSPLHF.

This sequence joins TRBV12-5 and TRBJ2-5; 9 bases agree with TRBD1. V trimming: 6 bases; J trimming: 2 bases; junction bases outside the gene matches: 7. Germline lookup yields CDR1 LGHNT and CDR2 FRNRAP. The CDR3 has 15 residues. CDR3 DNA sequence: TGTGCTAGTGGGTACGGGACAGGGTCTCAAGAGACCCAGTACTTC. This gives the protein CASGYGTGSQETQYF.

This clone was seen a single time. This sequence joins TRBV7-3 and TRBJ2-5; TRBD2 aligns across 7 bases. Germline V lookup: CDR1 SGHTA, CDR2 FQGTGA. This CDR3 comprises 13 residues. V lost 5 bases, J lost 11 bases, and 11 bases stayed unmatched. The CDR3 loop reads CASSARESGEQYF. The DNA of the CDR3 is TGTGCCAGCAGCGCGCGGGAGTCTGGAGAGCAGTACTTC.

The gene calls are TRBV4-1 and TRBJ2-7; 9 bases fit TRBD2. Trimming cost V 4 bases and J 4 bases; bases outside gene matches: 2. Germline V gene sequence: CDR1 MGHRA, CDR2 YSYEKL. The CDR3 consists of 13 residues. The CDR3 DNA sequence: TGCGCCAGCAGCCTGACTAGCGGATACGAGCAGTACTTC. Its translation is CASSLTSGYEQYF.

As to this clone: The junction departs from germline at one end; a sequencing error may be responsible. This chain uses TRBV29-1 with TRBJ2-5; 7 bases are a match to TRBD1. CDR3 size: 14 residues. Germline CDR1 SQVTM, CDR2 ANQGSEA. The CDR3 region is CSVNRDRVQETRYF. The CDR3 nucleotides are TGCAGCGTTAACCGGGACAGAGTTCAAGAGACCCGGTACTTC.

This clone has a handful of counts. Relative to the germline gene, one junction end is altered; a read error may explain this. V gene TRBV5-5 combines with J gene TRBJ1-6, with TRBD1 as a possible D gene (6 bases). Germline V gives CDR1 SGHKS, CDR2 YYEKEE (reference sequence). CDR3 length: 15 residues. CDR3 bases: TGTGCCAGCAGCTTGGGGACAGTAAGCAATTCACCCCCCCACTTT. Its protein product is CASSLGTVSNSPPHF.

This rearrangement joins TRBV21-1 to TRBJ2-2; the table's D call TRBD1 went unverified against the DNA. TRBV21-1 is labeled a pseudogene. The CDR3 runs 17 residues. CDR3 DNA: TGTGCCAGCTCGCGGGGACAGGGGTCAAAAAACACCGGGGAGCTGTTTTTT. Translation: CASSRGQGSKNTGELFF.

V and J are TRBV6-4 and TRBJ2-3; D perhaps matches TRBD2 (6 bases). V lost 5 bases and J 0 bases, leaving 27 bases between the germline ends. Germline lookup yields CDR1 MRHNA and CDR2 SNTAGT. CDR3 length equals 20 residues. CDR3 nucleotide sequence: TGTGCCAGCAGTCCCTACCCGATGGGACTGGTAACATCTAGCACAGATACGCAGTATTTT. This codes for CASSPYPMGLVTSSTDTQYF.